Listed here are 17 T cell receptor beta chains from one sample, sequenced in a study of blood T cells in healthy people across ages (dated by TCRdb to 2015 to 2017). The library came from 5' RACE. Sequencer: Illumina HiSeq 2500. A second PCR of about 7 to 12 cycles was run with a J-beta primer mix and a sample-barcoded 5' primer. TCRdb applied fastp at Q25 and MiXCR to the public reads, then kept only in-frame beta chains. Duplicate CDR3 protein sequences are folded into a single record with the most common DNA and genes. This sample gives roughly 860,000 distinct CDR3 sequences in total; approximately 59% of them show up just once. 25% to 35% of the sample is held by the ten biggest clonotypes. The specimen was blood. The origin of the receptors is a man aged 25-45 years in good health.

This chain connects TRBV3-1 to TRBJ1-1; D may be TRBD1 (5 bases). This CDR3 comprises 12 residues. CDR1 is LGHDT and CDR2 is YNNKEL in the germline V gene (reference sequence). V gave up 3 bases and J gave up 12 bases, with 14 bases separating them. The CDR3 DNA reads as TGTGCCAGCAGCCACGGGGACGGAAAAACTTTCTTT. This gives the protein CASSHGDGKTFF.

This clonotype was found a few times. CDR3 in amino acids: CASSPRAQTTYEQYF. CDR3 nucleotides: TGTGCCAGCAGCCCTAGGGCACAGACTACCTACGAGCAGTACTTC. The chain joins TRBV7-2 to TRBJ2-7, with D perhaps matching TRBD2 (5 bases). The CDR3 has 15 amino acids. The germline V gene has CDR1 SGHTA and CDR2 FQGNSA. The ends were cut back, 5 bases at V and 2 bases at J, with 16 bases in the middle.

The CDR3 coding sequence is TGTGCCAGCAGCCAAGACTCGACTGCAGTTACGCAGTATTTT. Translating gives CASSQDSTAVTQYF. J is TRBJ2-3 and V is TRBV3-1, with D unresolved. The V end lost 0 bases, the J end lost 8 bases, and 12 bases lay between the germline ends. Germline CDR1 reads LGHDT; CDR2 reads YNNKEL (reference sequence). The CDR3 is 14 residues long.

Comment on this clonotype: At one of its ends the junction is not consistent with the germline gene, which may arise from a read error. The chain joins TRBV9 to TRBJ1-6; no definite D call. The V gene's germline CDR1 is SGDLS and CDR2 YYNGEE. The CDR3 length is 13 residues. The CDR3 sequence is CVSSSPYNSPLHF. In DNA form, the CDR3 reads TGTGTCAGCAGCTCCCCCTATAATTCACCCCTCCACTTT.

The chain recombines TRBV7-2 with TRBJ2-1; 13 bases agree with TRBD2. V was clipped by 8 bases and J by 0 bases; unmatched bases: 13. The CDR3 sequence is 19 residues long. Per germline, CDR1 SGHTA and CDR2 FQGNSA. This chain's CDR3 is CASSGGLAGASTSYNEQFF. The DNA of the CDR3 is TGTGCCAGCTCGGGAGGACTAGCGGGGGCTAGCACCTCCTACAATGAGCAGTTCTTC.

This clonotype was recorded only once. This chain uses TRBV3-1 with TRBJ2-3, with D unresolved. Trimming stripped 3 bases from V and 6 bases from J, with 16 bases between. Looked up from germline, CDR1 is LGHDT and CDR2 is YNNKEL (reference sequence). The CDR3 totals 15 residues. In DNA, the CDR3 is TGTGCCAGCAGCCAGTCCCCGGCTATCACCGATACGCAGTATTTT. It encodes CASSQSPAITDTQYF.

In regard to this clonotype: The junction departs from the called germline gene at one end, perhaps through a read error. The V gene is TRBV7-2, the J gene TRBJ2-3, with D perhaps matching TRBD2 (6 bases). Germline loops: CDR1 SGHTA, CDR2 FQGNSA. CDR3 length: 15 amino acids. CDR3 nucleotides: TGTGCCAGCAGCTTGGACTACCTAAGCACAGATATGCAGTATTTT. Amino acid sequence: CASSLDYLSTDMQYF. The full variable domain, rest sourced from reference TRBV7-2 and TRBJ2-3, is GAGVSQSPSNKVTEKGKDVELRCDPISGHTALYWYRQSLGQGLEFLIYFQGNSAPDKSGLPSDRFSAERTGGSVSTLTIQRTQQEDSAVYLCASSLDYLSTDMQYFGPGTRLTVL.

This clonotype has just a few counts. This chain connects TRBV7-6 to TRBJ2-1; 8 nucleotides line up with TRBD1. Germline CDR1 SGHVS, CDR2 FNYEAQ. CDR3 length equals 14 residues. V was clipped by 6 bases and J by 2 bases; unmatched bases: 3. The CDR3 spells CASRRTGPYNEQFF. CDR3 coding DNA: TGTGCCAGCAGGCGGACAGGGCCCTACAATGAGCAGTTCTTC.

In its sample, this clonotype was seen a few times. This chain joins TRBV15 and TRBJ2-5; D call uncertain. Germline-derived CDR1 and CDR2 are LNHNV and YYDKDF (reference sequence). V was cut by 0 bases and J by 1 base, with 9 bases left in between. This CDR3 region has 15 residues. The CDR3: CATSRDGPTQETQYF. The CDR3 DNA reads as TGTGCCACCAGCAGAGACGGGCCAACCCAAGAGACCCAGTACTTC.

This chain links TRBV7-9 with TRBJ2-5; 9 bases line up with TRBD2. The DNA end is more similar to TRBJ2-7, so the J call may be wrong. The CDR3 extends over 17 amino acids. Germline loops: CDR1 SEHNR, CDR2 FQNEAQ (reference sequence). The CDR3 nucleotides are TGTGCCAGCAGCGCCAGGGGTGGTCTAGCGGGGACCTACGAGCAGTACTTC. It encodes CASSARGGLAGTYEQYF.

This clonotype was recorded a few times. The V call is TRBV3-1, the J call TRBJ1-5; D remains ambiguous. From germline, CDR1 is LGHDT and CDR2 YNNKEL (reference sequence). The CDR3 contains 13 residues. V gave up 1 base and J gave up 5 bases, with 6 bases separating them. The CDR3 DNA follows: TGTGCCAGCAGCCAAGGGTCGGATCAGCCCCAGCATTTT. Protein sequence: CASSQGSDQPQHF.

The chain has TRBV4-3 and TRBJ2-6; D unclear. Trimming cost V 0 bases and J 0 bases, with 6 bases left between them. The CDR3 is made up of 16 amino acids. Germline CDR1 reads LGHNA; CDR2 reads YSLEER. The CDR3 sequence: CASSQDLFSGANVLTF. Written as DNA, the CDR3 is TGCGCCAGCAGCCAAGATCTTTTCTCTGGGGCCAACGTCCTGACTTTC.

The rearrangement links TRBV29-1 to TRBJ2-5; no definite D call. Per germline, CDR1 SQVTM and CDR2 ANQGSEA. The CDR3 spans 11 residues. Trimming removed 6 bases at V and 7 bases at J, with 12 bases between. Here the CDR3 reads CSVRLPLTQYF. The DNA for the CDR3 is TGCAGCGTCCGGCTCCCTTTGACCCAGTACTTC.

This chain joins TRBV2 and TRBJ2-4, with 8 bases lining up with TRBD1. V shed 5 bases, J shed 14 bases, and the junction held 5 bases outside the gene matches. The CDR3 consists of 11 residues. Per germline, CDR1 SNHLY and CDR2 FYNNEI. In DNA, the CDR3 is TGTGCCAGCAGTTCGGACAGGGTGGAGTACTTC. Protein: CASSSDRVEYF.

This clonotype came up a few times. The chain uses TRBV20-1 and TRBJ1-1; 7 positions match TRBD1. The CDR3 totals 15 residues. Germline lookup yields CDR1 DFQATT and CDR2 SNEGSKA (reference sequence). The ends lost 1 base at V and 6 bases at J; junction bases unmatched: 11. The CDR3 spells CSARVGGSLGPEAFF. For the CDR3, the DNA is TGCAGTGCTAGAGTAGGGGGCAGCCTAGGCCCTGAAGCTTTCTTT.

This rearrangement joins TRBV9 to TRBJ2-5; 14 nucleotides align to TRBD2. The J call may be wrong; the DNA end is better matched by TRBJ2-7. This CDR3 has 19 amino acids. CDR1 and CDR2 from the germline V gene are SGDLS and YYNGEE. The CDR3 DNA sequence: TGTGCCAGCAGCGTAGAGGCGGGACTAGCGGGGGCGTCCTCCTACGAGCAGTACTTC. Encoded protein: CASSVEAGLAGASSYEQYF.

The table lists this clonotype with a few counts. The rearrangement links TRBV7-9 to TRBJ1-2; 8 nucleotides match TRBD1. Germline-derived CDR1 and CDR2 are SEHNR and FQNEAQ (reference sequence). J lost 7 bases, V lost 3 bases, and 7 bases had no gene match. The CDR3 loop spans 14 amino acids. The CDR3, as DNA: TGTGCCAGCAGCTTTAACAGGGGGTTGCTTGGCTACACCTTC. This encodes CASSFNRGLLGYTF.